This T cell receptor (beta chain) was sequenced for a study of blood T cell repertoires in COVID-19. Across the whole study: The United States, Italy and Spain were the sources of the acute and convalescent COVID-19 samples. Sources were T cells, B-cell-depleted T cells, or PBMCs; the material itself was cDNA or gDNA.

Original handling: Nucleated cell counts were estimated from reference gene primer amplification. The table came from immunoSEQ multiplex PCR; TCRdb's copy has only in-frame clones and leaves some out. The DNA gave D and trimming, while V, J and clone size come from that table. The table includes 90,000 to 100,000 clones, approximately 80% detected once. This CDR3 contains 14 residues. CDR1 and CDR2 (germline): GTSNPN, SVGIG (reference sequence). Trimming removed 3 bases at V and 4 bases at J, with 10 bases between. The receptor was isolated from a man aged 65 to 79 with acute or convalescent COVID-19. The sample consisted of peripheral blood. V usage is TRBV30 and J usage is TRBJ1-6; D is uncertain. Here the CDR3 DNA reads TGTGCCTGGAGGACCCTCGGGTATAATTCACCCCTCCACTTT. This encodes CAWRTLGYNSPLHF.